This TCR beta chain was captured in a study of siplizumab effects on memory and regulatory T cells. Note on this clone: Antigen specificity is unknown.

Profiled with immunoSEQ multiplex PCR; TCRdb holds only in-frame clones, not every one. The sample carries around 100,000 clones, 75% to 95% recorded once. Study-level points and caveats: Naive or memory phenotype assignment was not possible for roughly 80-97% of proliferating CD4+ or CD8+ clones.

CDR3 length equals 15 residues. Germline loops: CDR1 SGHRS, CDR2 YFSETQ. V dropped 5 bases and J dropped 2 bases, with 11 bases sitting between them. This sequence originates from a human donor in good health. The chain employs TRBV5-1 and TRBJ2-6; a possible D gene is TRBD1 (6 bases). Sequenced sample: CD4+ T cells sorted from blood. The DNA of the CDR3 is TGCGCCAGCAGTCCACAGGGTCCTGGGGCCAACGTCCTGACTTTC. Translation gives CASSPQGPGANVLTF.